Sequencing of this T cell receptor (beta chain) was carried out in a study of blood T cell repertoires in COVID-19. Study-level background: The United States, Italy and Spain were the sources of the acute and convalescent COVID-19 samples.

The CDR3 has 16 amino acids. V trimming: 3 bases; J trimming: 5 bases; junction bases outside the gene matches: 12. From germline, CDR1 is WNHNN and CDR2 SYGVQD (reference sequence). Method: immunoSEQ multiplex PCR; TCRdb's copy keeps in-frame clones and lacks some. The table includes some 270,000 clones, about 89% detected once. The sample consisted of peripheral blood. The V and J genes are TRBV10-1 and TRBJ2-7; 8 positions match TRBD2. This TCR came from a young man with acute or convalescent COVID-19. In DNA, the CDR3 is TGCGCCAGCAGTGATTCCCCGGCGGGAGGAGTCCACGAGCAGTACTTC. Translated, it gives CASSDSPAGGVHEQYF.